This T cell receptor beta chain stems from a study of patients and donors after allogeneic stem cell transplantation. TCRdb ran MiXCR on the RT-PCR reads and lists one entry per CDR3 protein. Of over 130,000 distinct CDR3 sequences in the sample, about a third were seen once. The germline CDR1 and CDR2 sequences are DFQATT and SNEGSKA (reference sequence). Unmatched junction bases numbered 9, after V lost 0 bases and J lost 0 bases. The CDR3 extends over 18 amino acids. The clonotype was recovered from a human donor who was either an allogeneic HSCT recipient or a stem cell or donor lymphocyte infusion donor (not recorded which). It is not recorded whose cells these are; they may come from a transplant donor. Sequenced input: blood, either unsorted or a sorted T cell fraction (not recorded which). This chain connects TRBV20-1 to TRBJ2-4; 9 bases agree with TRBD2. The CDR3 region has the DNA TGCAGTGCTAGAGATGAGGTAGCGGGGGAGCGAGCCAAAAACATTCAGTACTTC. It yields the protein CSARDEVAGERAKNIQYF.